Listed here are 32 T cell receptor beta chains from one sample, sequenced in a study of beta chain features in type 1 diabetes. Findings of the study overall: There was a moderate but significant shortening of TCRB CDR3s in all four CD4+ subsets of Type 1 diabetes patients.

These receptors have no identified antigens. The entirety of the isolated RNA underwent reverse transcription, so expressed TCRB transcripts were sequenced. Generated by immunoSEQ multiplex PCR, the TCRdb table keeps only in-frame clones and is missing some. The sample holds 600,000 to 700,000 clones, 12% seen once. The source material was naive CD4+ T cells from blood. The receptors here all came from a man aged 30-40 years with type 1 diabetes.

This clone came up a few times. The J gene is TRBJ2-4, the V gene TRBV6-1; 8 nucleotides agree with TRBD1. CDR1 MNHNS and CDR2 SASEGT come from the germline V gene. The CDR3 has 15 residues. V shed 4 bases, J shed 2 bases, and the junction held 4 bases outside the gene matches. CDR3 DNA sequence: TGTGCCAGCAGTGGGACAGGGCATCCCAAAAACATTCAGTACTTC. This codes for CASSGTGHPKNIQYF.

The genes are TRBV7-9 and TRBJ2-5; no firm D call. CDR3 size: 13 residues. CDR1 is SEHNR, CDR2 FQNEAQ, per germline (reference sequence). Deletions cut 1 base from V and 13 bases from J, with 16 bases between. The CDR3 loop is CASSLERKGSTYF. The CDR3 DNA follows: TGTGCCAGCAGCTTAGAGCGTAAAGGGTCCACGTACTTC.

This chain joins TRBV29-1 and TRBJ2-1; the D gene is possibly TRBD1 (6 bases). Trimming stripped 7 bases from V and 8 bases from J, with 15 bases between. The CDR3 loop spans 12 amino acids. Germline V gene sequence: CDR1 SQVTM, CDR2 ANQGSEA. The CDR3 loop is CSDRAGVYEQFF. Written as DNA, the CDR3 is TGCAGCGACAGGGCGGGTGTGTATGAGCAGTTCTTC.

This clone was picked up a small number of times. J is TRBJ2-2 and V is TRBV30; 7 bases map to TRBD2. Germline loops: CDR1 GTSNPN, CDR2 SVGIG (reference sequence). With 0 bases clipped from V and 4 bases from J, the junction kept 8 bases outside the gene matches. The CDR3 is 16 residues long. The CDR3 DNA follows: TGTGCCTGGAGTGTACTGGGGAGGGTGAGCACCGGGGAGCTGTTTTTT. Protein sequence: CAWSVLGRVSTGELFF.

This clone was seen a handful of times. The chain uses TRBV13 and TRBJ1-2; TRBD1 is a possible D gene (5 bases). The CDR3 has 16 residues. Germline CDR1 and CDR2: PRHDT and FYEKMQ (reference sequence). The V end lost 6 bases, the J end lost 4 bases, and 21 bases lay between the germline ends. The DNA for the CDR3 is TGTGCCAGCAGGCGGGCGGGGACCGCTTCCATCTATGGCTACACCTTC. It encodes CASRRAGTASIYGYTF.

CDR3 sequence (DNA): TGTGCCTGGAGTACAGGGGCCAATGAGCAGTTCTTC. Protein product: CAWSTGANEQFF. The rearrangement uses TRBV30 and TRBJ2-1; 7 bases align to TRBD1. Unmatched junction bases numbered 1, after V lost 2 bases and J lost 6 bases. This CDR3 has 12 residues. Looked up from germline, CDR1 is GTSNPN and CDR2 is SVGIG (reference sequence). The whole variable domain, remainder taken from reference TRBV30 and TRBJ2-1, is SQTIHQWPATLVQPVGSPLSLECTVEGTSNPNLYWYRQAAGRGLQLLFYSVGIGQISSEVPQNLSASRPQDRQFILSSKKLLLSDSGFYLCAWSTGANEQFFGPGTRLTVL.

This clone showed up just a few times. The V gene is TRBV6-5, the J gene TRBJ2-7, with 7 bases lining up with TRBD1. CDR1 MNHEY and CDR2 SVGAGI come from the germline V gene. Trimming took 5 bases from V and 7 from J; bases not matched to a gene: 14. This CDR3 has 15 residues. The CDR3 sequence: CASSTPPGGSEEQYF. The DNA of the CDR3 is TGTGCCAGCAGTACTCCCCCAGGGGGTTCGGAGGAGCAGTACTTC.

The chain employs TRBV5-1 and TRBJ1-4; 7 positions match TRBD1. The V and J ends lost 0 bases and 0 bases, in that order; junction bases with no gene match: 8. Germline V gives CDR1 SGHRS, CDR2 YFSETQ. The CDR3 is 18 residues long. The CDR3 here is CASSLGTGAKSTNEKLFF. CDR3 sequence (DNA): TGCGCCAGCAGCTTGGGAACAGGGGCGAAGTCAACTAATGAAAAACTGTTTTTT. Full variable domain (remainder filled in from reference TRBV5-1 and TRBJ1-4): KAGVTQTPRYLIKTRGQQVTLSCSPISGHRSVSWYQQTPGQGLQFLFEYFSETQRNKGNFPGRFSGRQFSNSRSEMNVSTLELGDSALYLCASSLGTGAKSTNEKLFFGSGTQLSVL.

This clone was detected a few times. The chain couples TRBV7-8 to TRBJ1-3; 7 bases are shared with TRBD1. Germline values: CDR1 SGHVS, CDR2 FQNEAQ. Trimming took 5 bases from V and 2 from J; bases not matched to a gene: 0. This CDR3 spans 13 amino acids. The CDR3 DNA follows: TGTGCCAGCAGCACAGGGGCTGGAAACACCATATATTTT. This encodes CASSTGAGNTIYF. Full variable domain (rest looked up from reference TRBV7-8 and TRBJ1-3): GAGVSQSPRYKVAKRGQDVALRCDPISGHVSLFWYQQALGQGPEFLTYFQNEAQLDKSGLPSDRFFAERPEGSVSTLKIQRTQQEDSAVYLCASSTGAGNTIYFGEGSWLTVV.

J is TRBJ2-7 and V is TRBV27, with D perhaps matching TRBD1 (6 bases). The CDR3 extends over 11 amino acids. CDR1 and CDR2 (germline): MNHEY, SMNVEV (reference sequence). V was shortened by 6 bases and J by 5 bases, with 8 bases between the two germline ends. The CDR3 sequence: CASRTGNEQYF. The CDR3 nucleotides are TGTGCCAGCAGAACAGGGAACGAGCAGTACTTC.

CDR3 nucleotides: TGTGCCAGCAGCTTGTTTGGACAGTCCACAGATACGCAGTATTTT. Amino acid sequence: CASSLFGQSTDTQYF. The chain uses TRBV5-6 and TRBJ2-3, with TRBD1 as a possible D gene (6 bases). V gave up 1 base and J gave up 2 bases, with 11 bases separating them. Germline CDR1 is SGHDT and CDR2 is YYEEEE. CDR3 length: 15 residues.

Only a few counts were recorded for this clone. V and J are TRBV5-1 and TRBJ1-2; D is ambiguous. CDR1 SGHRS and CDR2 YFSETQ come from the germline V gene. The CDR3 covers 14 residues. V lost 4 bases, J lost 4 bases, and 14 bases lay in between. Written as DNA, the CDR3 is TGCGCCAGCAGCCCTGCTATGGTTGGCTATGGCTACACCTTC. As protein: CASSPAMVGYGYTF.

V gene TRBV5-1 combines with J gene TRBJ1-3; D not resolved. Trimming left V 4 bases short and J 0 bases short, with 14 bases between. The CDR3 extends over 16 amino acids. Germline-derived CDR1 and CDR2 are SGHRS and YFSETQ. CDR3 protein: CASSLTVPSSGNTIYF. As DNA, the CDR3 is TGCGCCAGCAGCCTGACGGTTCCTAGCTCTGGAAACACCATATATTTT.

This clone was observed a few times. J is TRBJ2-1 and V is TRBV7-2; a weak D match, TRBD2 (6 bases). The CDR3 has 16 residues. V lost 4 bases and J 0 bases, leaving 13 bases between the germline ends. Germline V gives CDR1 SGHTA, CDR2 FQGNSA. CDR3 nucleotides: TGTGCCAGCAGCTCAGACGGGGGAAGCTCCTACAATGAGCAGTTCTTC. This codes for CASSSDGGSSYNEQFF.

V is TRBV14 and J is TRBJ1-6, with D unclear. Deletions cut 2 bases from V and 10 bases from J, with 9 bases between. The germline V gene has CDR1 SGHDN and CDR2 FVKESK. The CDR3 contains 13 residues. The CDR3 reads CASSQTTFSPLHF. The CDR3 bases are TGTGCCAGCAGCCAAACGACGTTCTCACCCCTCCACTTT. Variable domain in full (rest from reference TRBV14 and TRBJ1-6): EAGVTQFPSHSVIEKGQTVTLRCDPISGHDNLYWYRRVMGKEIKFLLHFVKESKQDESGMPNNRFLAERTGGTYSTLKVQPAELEDSGVYFCASSQTTFSPLHFGNGTRLTVT.

The V gene is TRBV6-6, the J gene TRBJ2-7, with D perhaps matching TRBD1 (5 bases). CDR3 length: 13 residues. Trimming removed 6 bases from V and 5 bases from J, with 14 bases in between. CDR1 and CDR2 (germline): MNHNY, SVGAGI (reference sequence). The CDR3 sequence is CASSPRVEHEQYF. CDR3 coding DNA: TGTGCCAGCAGCCCCAGGGTAGAGCACGAGCAGTACTTC.

The genes are TRBV7-3 and TRBJ1-1; D gene uncertain. The CDR3 sequence is 13 residues long. CDR1 SGHTA and CDR2 FQGTGA come from the germline V gene. Between the trimmed V and J ends, which lost 1 base and 1 base, there was a span of 4 bases. The CDR3 bases are TGTGCCAGCAGCTTAAGTAGGAACACTGAAGCTTTCTTT. It yields the protein CASSLSRNTEAFF. Using reference TRBV7-3 and TRBJ1-1 for the parts outside the CDR3, the full variable domain is GAGVSQTPSNKVTEKGKYVELRCDPISGHTALYWYRQSLGQGPEFLIYFQGTGAADDSGLPNDRFFAVRPEGSVSTLKIQRTERGDSAVYLCASSLSRNTEAFFGQGTRLTVV.

This clone occurred a few times. The CDR3 spells CAWNGARNTIYF. The CDR3 DNA follows: TGTGCCTGGAACGGAGCGAGAAACACCATATATTTT. The chain has TRBV30 and TRBJ1-3; D remains unclear. Germline values: CDR1 GTSNPN, CDR2 SVGIG (reference sequence). V was pared by 4 bases and J by 5 bases, with 9 bases between. The CDR3 is 12 residues long. Full variable domain (missing parts from reference TRBV30 and TRBJ1-3): SQTIHQWPATLVQPVGSPLSLECTVEGTSNPNLYWYRQAAGRGLQLLFYSVGIGQISSEVPQNLSASRPQDRQFILSSKKLLLSDSGFYLCAWNGARNTIYFGEGSWLTVV.

The V gene is TRBV7-9, the J gene TRBJ2-5, with 15 bases identical to TRBD2. V shed 5 bases, J shed 5 bases, and the junction held 9 bases outside the gene matches. The CDR3 contains 17 residues. Germline CDR1 SEHNR, CDR2 FQNEAQ (reference sequence). The CDR3 region is CASSKGLAGGPEETQYF. The CDR3 region has the DNA TGTGCCAGCAGCAAAGGACTAGCGGGGGGGCCGGAGGAGACCCAGTACTTC.

The chain carries TRBV5-1 and TRBJ2-1; no reliable D call. The germline CDR1 and CDR2 sequences are SGHRS and YFSETQ. Trimming took 0 bases from V and 3 from J, leaving 4 bases between them. The CDR3 extends over 13 amino acids. For the CDR3, the DNA is TGCGCCAGCAGCTTGGCAGTCTACAATGAGCAGTTCTTC. Protein sequence: CASSLAVYNEQFF.

The chain employs TRBV4-3 and TRBJ2-4; no reliable D call. Trimming stripped 0 bases from V and 5 bases from J, with 11 bases between. Germline loops: CDR1 LGHNA, CDR2 YSLEER. CDR3 length: 15 amino acids. The CDR3 loop is CASSQDFESQNIQYF. For the CDR3, the DNA is TGCGCCAGCAGCCAAGATTTTGAGAGTCAAAACATTCAGTACTTC.

This clone came up a few times. V is TRBV30 and J is TRBJ1-2, with D unclear. The germline gives CDR1 GTSNPN, CDR2 SVGIG (reference sequence). Trimming shortened V by 5 bases and J by 3 bases, and 22 bases separated the two germline ends. The CDR3 totals 16 residues. The DNA for the CDR3 is TGTGCCTGGGCCCCAGAACACGCCCCGAGGCACTATGGCTACACCTTC. This sequence encodes CAWAPEHAPRHYGYTF.

This clone was observed a handful of times. The chain joins TRBV29-1 to TRBJ2-5; D unclear. Germline lookup yields CDR1 SQVTM and CDR2 ANQGSEA. Trimming shortened V by 8 bases and J by 5 bases, and 21 bases separated the two germline ends. The CDR3 runs 14 residues. The CDR3 region has the DNA TGCAGCCAACGCGCCGGGCCCACGGAGGAGACCCAGTACTTC. This codes for CSQRAGPTEETQYF.

The V call is TRBV6-1, the J call TRBJ2-4; 9 bases are a match to TRBD2. The J segment lost 2 bases and the V segment lost 2 bases, leaving 7 bases of the junction unmatched. The germline V gene encodes CDR1 MNHNS and CDR2 SASEGT. The CDR3 sequence is 17 residues long. CDR3 in amino acids: CASSEQGLAGTKNIQYF. CDR3 nucleotides: TGTGCCAGCAGTGAACAAGGGCTAGCGGGGACCAAAAACATTCAGTACTTC.

The chain employs TRBV10-3 and TRBJ2-2; the D call may be TRBD1 or TRBD2 (5 bases each). The CDR3 extends over 12 amino acids. Germline CDR1 and CDR2: ENHRY and SYGVKD. V was clipped by 10 bases and J by 7 bases, with 13 bases between them. CDR3: CATGTANGELFF. The CDR3 bases are TGTGCCACAGGGACCGCTAACGGGGAGCTGTTTTTT.

This clone was counted between two and nine times. The chain links TRBV6-5 to TRBJ1-2, with 7 bases lining up with TRBD1. CDR3 size: 14 residues. Unmatched junction bases numbered 4, after V lost 6 bases and J lost 0 bases. In germline, CDR1 is MNHEY, CDR2 SVGAGI. In nucleotides, the CDR3 is TGTGCCAGCAGCCTCGGGACAGCTAACTATGGCTACACCTTC. Amino acid sequence: CASSLGTANYGYTF.

The chain is built from TRBV2 and TRBJ2-4, with D perhaps TRBD1 (6 bases). CDR1 SNHLY and CDR2 FYNNEI come from the germline V gene. This CDR3 is built from 14 residues. Between the trimmed V and J ends, which lost 6 bases and 3 bases, there was a span of 12 bases. The CDR3 DNA reads TGTGCCAGCAGCACCAGGGGCGACAAAAACATTCAGTACTTC. Its translation: CASSTRGDKNIQYF.

A few counts support this clone. This chain connects TRBV28 to TRBJ2-3; D gene uncertain. CDR3 length: 12 residues. Germline V gene lookup returns CDR1 MDHEN and CDR2 SYDVKM. V gave up 4 bases and J gave up 2 bases, with 4 bases separating them. The CDR3 here is CASSSNTDTQYF. The CDR3 region has the DNA TGTGCCAGCAGTTCAAACACAGATACGCAGTATTTT. Based on the CDR3 plus reference TRBV28 and TRBJ2-3, the full variable domain is DVKVTQSSRYLVKRTGEKVFLECVQDMDHENMFWYRQDPGLGLRLIYFSYDVKMKEKGDIPEGYSVSREKKERFSLILESASTNQTSMYLCASSSNTDTQYFGPGTRLTVL.

Concerning this clone itself: This sample also contains other DNA sequences that code for the same CDR3. The J gene is TRBJ1-3, the V gene TRBV6-5; D not resolved. The V gene lost 2 bases and the J gene lost 0 bases, with 5 bases spanning the gap. The CDR3 extends over 14 amino acids. CDR1 is MNHEY, CDR2 SVGAGI, per germline. The CDR3 reads CASSYGSSGNTIYF. The CDR3 coding sequence is TGTGCCAGCAGTTACGGAAGCTCTGGAAACACCATATATTTT.

This clone was seen more than once but under ten times. The chain links TRBV7-2 to TRBJ2-7, with D possibly being TRBD2 (6 bases). In germline, CDR1 is SGHTA, CDR2 FQGNSA. The V end was cut by 0 bases, the J end by 2 bases, with 11 bases between. The CDR3 totals 15 residues. In DNA, the CDR3 is TGTGCCAGCAGCTTAGCCGGGCGGGGCACCTACGAGCAGTACTTC. Amino acids: CASSLAGRGTYEQYF.

The sample holds a few counts of this clone. The V call is TRBV27, the J call TRBJ2-1; tentative D call: TRBD1 (5 bases). The ends were cut back, 6 bases at V and 10 bases at J, with 13 bases in the middle. Germline V gene data show CDR1 as MNHEY and CDR2 as SMNVEV (reference sequence). The CDR3 spans 12 residues. CDR3 in amino acids: CASSKRGREQFF. The CDR3 coding sequence is TGTGCCAGCAGCAAAAGGGGTAGGGAGCAGTTCTTC.

This chain links TRBV9 with TRBJ1-2; 7 nucleotides line up with TRBD1. With 3 bases clipped from V and 3 bases from J, the junction kept 5 bases outside the gene matches. This CDR3 contains 14 residues. CDR1 and CDR2 from the germline V gene are SGDLS and YYNGEE. The CDR3 DNA reads TGTGCCAGCAGCGAAGGACAGGCCGACTATGGCTACACCTTC. It codes for CASSEGQADYGYTF.